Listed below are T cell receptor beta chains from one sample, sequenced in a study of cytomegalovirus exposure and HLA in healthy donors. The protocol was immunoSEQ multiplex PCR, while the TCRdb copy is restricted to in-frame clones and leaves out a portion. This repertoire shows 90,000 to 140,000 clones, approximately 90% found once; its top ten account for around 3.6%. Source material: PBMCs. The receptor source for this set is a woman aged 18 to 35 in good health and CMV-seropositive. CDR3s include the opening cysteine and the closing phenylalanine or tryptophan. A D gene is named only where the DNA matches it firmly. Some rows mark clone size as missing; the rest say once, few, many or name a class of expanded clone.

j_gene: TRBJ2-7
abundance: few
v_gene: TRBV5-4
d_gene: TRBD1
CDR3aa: CASSPGQGRTSYEQYF
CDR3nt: TGTGCCAGCAGCCCCGGACAGGGAAGGACCAGCTACGAGCAGTACTTC

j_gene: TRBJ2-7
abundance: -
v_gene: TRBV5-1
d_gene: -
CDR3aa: CASGEGGYEQYF
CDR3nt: TGCGCCAGCGGTGAAGGGGGCTACGAGCAGTACTTC

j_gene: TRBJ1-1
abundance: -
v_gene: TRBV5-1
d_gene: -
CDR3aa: CASSPPTGHLNTEAFF
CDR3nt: TGCGCCAGCAGCCCACCGACGGGACACTTGAACACTGAAGCTTTCTTT

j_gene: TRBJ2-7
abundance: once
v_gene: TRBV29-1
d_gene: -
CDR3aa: CSATGAHPYEQYF
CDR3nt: TGCAGCGCCACAGGTGCCCATCCTTACGAGCAGTACTTC

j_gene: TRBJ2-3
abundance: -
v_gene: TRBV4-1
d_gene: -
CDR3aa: CASSQQGGPDTQYF
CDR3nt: TGCGCCAGCAGCCAACAGGGGGGACCAGATACGCAGTATTTT

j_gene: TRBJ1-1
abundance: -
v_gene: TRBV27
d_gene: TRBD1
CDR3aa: CASSWGTGTNTEAFF
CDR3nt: TGTGCCAGCAGTTGGGGGACAGGAACGAACACTGAAGCTTTCTTT

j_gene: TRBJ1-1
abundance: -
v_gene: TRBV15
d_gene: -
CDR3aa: CATRRSMNTEAFF
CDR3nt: TGTGCCACCAGGCGTAGTATGAACACTGAAGCTTTCTTT

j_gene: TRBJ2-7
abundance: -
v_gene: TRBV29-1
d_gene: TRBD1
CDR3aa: CSAEGDGTGDTYEQYF
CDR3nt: TGCAGCGCGGAGGGGGACGGGACAGGGGATACCTACGAGCAGTACTTC

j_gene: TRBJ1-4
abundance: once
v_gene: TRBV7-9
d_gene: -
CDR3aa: CASSLERELFF
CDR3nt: TGTGCCAGCAGCTTAGAGAGGGAACTGTTTTTT

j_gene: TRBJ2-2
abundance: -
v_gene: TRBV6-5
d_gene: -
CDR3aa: CASRAVNTGELFF
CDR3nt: TGTGCCAGCCGAGCGGTGAACACCGGGGAGCTGTTTTTT

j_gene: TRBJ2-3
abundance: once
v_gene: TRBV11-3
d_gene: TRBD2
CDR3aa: CASSRGTSVTDTQYF
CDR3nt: TGTGCCAGCAGCCGCGGGACTAGCGTTACAGATACGCAGTATTTT

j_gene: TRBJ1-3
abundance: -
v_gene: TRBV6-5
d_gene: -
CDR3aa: CASGSGNTIYF
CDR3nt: TGTGCCAGCGGTTCGGGAAACACCATATATTTT

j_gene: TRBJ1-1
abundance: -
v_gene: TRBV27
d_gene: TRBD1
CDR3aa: CASSPLHDRAEAFF
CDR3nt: TGTGCCAGCAGCCCCCTTCATGACAGGGCTGAAGCTTTCTTT

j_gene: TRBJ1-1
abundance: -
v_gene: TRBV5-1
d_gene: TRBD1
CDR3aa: CASSPGTGVSMNTEAFF
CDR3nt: TGCGCCAGCAGCCCAGGGACAGGGGTATCAATGAACACTGAAGCTTTCTTT

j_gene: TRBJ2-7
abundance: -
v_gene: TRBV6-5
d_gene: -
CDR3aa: CASSWGDGPYEQYF
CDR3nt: TGTGCCAGCAGTTGGGGGGACGGCCCCTACGAGCAGTACTTC

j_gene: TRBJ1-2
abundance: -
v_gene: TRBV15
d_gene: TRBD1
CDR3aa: CATSKSPTGGFYGYTF
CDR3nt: TGTGCCACCAGCAAATCCCCTACAGGGGGCTTCTATGGCTACACCTTC

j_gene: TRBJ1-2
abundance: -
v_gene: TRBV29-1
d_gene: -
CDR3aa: CSPVGRDGGYTF
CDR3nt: TGCAGCCCCGTGGGGAGGGACGGCGGCTACACCTTC

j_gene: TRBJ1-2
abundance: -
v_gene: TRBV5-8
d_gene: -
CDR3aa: CASSLAGTYGYTF
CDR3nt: TGTGCCAGCAGCTTGGCAGGAACCTATGGCTACACCTTC

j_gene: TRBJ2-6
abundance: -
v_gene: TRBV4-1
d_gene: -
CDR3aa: CASSQLTAGTGANVLTF
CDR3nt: TGCGCCAGCAGCCAATTAACGGCGGGAACTGGGGCCAACGTCCTGACTTTC

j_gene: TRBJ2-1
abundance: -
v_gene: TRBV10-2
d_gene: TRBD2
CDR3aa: CASSEKLSGRAGEQFF
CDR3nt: TGCGCCAGCAGTGAGAAACTAAGCGGGAGGGCCGGGGAGCAGTTCTTC

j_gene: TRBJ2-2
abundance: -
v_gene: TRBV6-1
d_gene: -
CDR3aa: CASSGHKGTGELFF
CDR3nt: TGTGCCAGCAGTGGACACAAAGGCACCGGGGAGCTGTTTTTT

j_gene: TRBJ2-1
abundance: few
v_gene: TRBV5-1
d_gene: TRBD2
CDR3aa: CASSLVGTSVPPRGSYNEQFF
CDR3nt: TGCGCCAGCAGCTTGGTTGGGACTAGCGTTCCCCCCAGAGGCTCCTACAATGAGCAGTTCTTC

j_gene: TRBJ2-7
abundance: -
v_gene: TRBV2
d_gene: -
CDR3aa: CASSYYEQYF
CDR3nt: TGTGCCAGCAGCTACTACGAGCAGTACTTC

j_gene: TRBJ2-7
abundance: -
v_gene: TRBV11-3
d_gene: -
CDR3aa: CASSLDPGGSYEQYF
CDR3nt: TGTGCCAGCAGCTTAGATCCCGGGGGAAGTTACGAGCAGTACTTC

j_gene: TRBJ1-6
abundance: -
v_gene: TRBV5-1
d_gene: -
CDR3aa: CASSLEGASSPLHF
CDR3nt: TGCGCCAGCAGCTTGGAAGGGGCTAGTTCACCCCTCCACTTT

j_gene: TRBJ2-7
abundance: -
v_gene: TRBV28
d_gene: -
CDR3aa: CASTTPEYEQYF
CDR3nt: TGTGCCAGCACCACCCCTGAGTACGAGCAGTACTTC

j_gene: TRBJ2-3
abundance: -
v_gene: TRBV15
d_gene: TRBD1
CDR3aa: CATEQGARGADTQYF
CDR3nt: TGTGCCACCGAACAGGGGGCAAGGGGGGCAGATACGCAGTATTTT

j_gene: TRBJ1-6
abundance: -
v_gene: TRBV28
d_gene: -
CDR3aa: CASSFSGPINSPLHF
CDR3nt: TGTGCCAGCAGTTTTAGCGGGCCTATTAATTCACCCCTCCACTTT

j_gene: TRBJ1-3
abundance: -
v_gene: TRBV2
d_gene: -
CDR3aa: CASSMNRGRSGNTIYF
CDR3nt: TGTGCCAGCAGCATGAATAGGGGCCGCTCTGGAAACACCATATATTTT

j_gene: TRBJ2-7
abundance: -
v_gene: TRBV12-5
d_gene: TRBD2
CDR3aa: CASGFWGGGYEQYF
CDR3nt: TGTGCTAGTGGTTTTTGGGGGGGTGGCTACGAGCAGTACTTC

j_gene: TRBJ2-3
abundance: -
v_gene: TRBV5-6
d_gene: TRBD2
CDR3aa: CASSFGLAVTDTQYF
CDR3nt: TGTGCCAGCAGCTTCGGCCTAGCGGTAACAGATACGCAGTATTTT

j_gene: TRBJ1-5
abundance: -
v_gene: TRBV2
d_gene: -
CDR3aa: CASSARANPRVFSNQPQHF
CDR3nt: TGTGCCAGCAGCGCGCGGGCCAACCCCCGGGTGTTCAGCAATCAGCCCCAGCATTTT

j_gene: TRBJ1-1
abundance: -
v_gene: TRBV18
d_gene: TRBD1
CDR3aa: CASSTQGDTEAFF
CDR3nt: TGTGCCAGCTCAACACAGGGGGACACTGAAGCTTTCTTT

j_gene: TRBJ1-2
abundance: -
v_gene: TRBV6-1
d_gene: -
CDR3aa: CASSEGSIYGYTF
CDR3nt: TGTGCCAGCAGTGAAGGGAGTATTTATGGCTACACCTTC

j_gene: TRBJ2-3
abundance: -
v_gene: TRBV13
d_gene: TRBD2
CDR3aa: CASSFGTSGYTDTQYF
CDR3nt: TGTGCCAGCAGCTTCGGGACTAGCGGATACACAGATACGCAGTATTTT